This T cell receptor (beta chain) was observed in a study of healthy donors' naive CD4 and CD8 T cells (dated by TCRdb to between 2015 and 2017). Some background on the complete study: Donor selection covered three age groups (20-25, 40-50 and 60-70 years) with several people in each, and the resulting cohort had a mean age of approximately 45 and was half female. Donors were HLA-typed by sequencing at HLA-A, -B, -C, -DRB1, -DQB1 and -DPB1 using the SBTexcellerator protocol, an ABI3130xl analyzer and SBTengine software. Peripheral blood mononuclear cells were obtained from about 19 unrelated, healthy individuals. For TCR alpha, a new primer set was designed to cover all functional IMGT alpha gene variants, and all other steps followed the beta-chain workflow. To check how TCR variation relates to lineage commitment, the researchers sequenced rearranged TCR alpha and beta chains taken from naive CD4+ and CD8+ T cells.

Instrument on record: 454 GS FLX Titanium. A previously published linear amplification protocol was used to build the TCR libraries, starting from about 0.55 ug of total RNA. Sequencing was carried out on the Roche/454 Genome Sequencer using Titanium chemistry. Processing in the source paper ran as follows. From roughly five of the healthy donors, a total of fewer than 85,000 rearranged TCR alpha transcripts were sequenced. Duplicate transcripts were removed, and unique TCR clonotypes were defined by the CDR3 junction according to IMGT nomenclature. In R 2.13.0, logistic regression modeled CD4 versus CD8 status on V and J genes, adjusting for donor effects, with Bonferroni correction for multiple testing. Through fastp at Q25 and MiXCR, TCRdb rebuilt clones from the public reads, retaining in-frame beta chains. Rows are combined by CDR3 protein, so each entry shows the most common genes and DNA. What appears here as the V and J calls and clone size reflects TCRdb's work, not the paper's. Within this sample are around 180,000 distinct CDR3 sequences, with around three quarters of them counted one time only. The top ten clones comprise approximately 2.5% of the sample.

Paper-wide results and their limitations: Possible repertoire bias arising from homeostatic proliferation of naive T cells was not directly addressed. In both chains, CD4+ lineage was associated with a positively charged CDR3 and CD8+ lineage with a negatively charged CDR3. Alpha and beta chains were sequenced in bulk and could not be paired, so combined chain effects were not evaluated. Taken together, V genes, J genes and CDR3 charge appeared to account for 10% to 15% of the variance in CD4/CD8 propensity, mostly acting in an additive way. Bias between naive CD4+ and CD8+ cells was reportedly observed for most V and J gene segments, consistently across donors and independently of HLA genotype.

The germline V gene encodes CDR1 MNHEY and CDR2 SVGAGI. The CDR3 runs 13 amino acids, cysteine and phenylalanine included. The kept DNA is CDR3 alone, 39 bases in frame from the first base. Between the V and J ends, shortened by 6 bases and 7 bases respectively, the junction contains 10 bases. Cells with a CD4+CD8-CD45RO-CD45RA+ profile were isolated by FACS and defined as naive CD4+ T cells, and those with a CD8+CD4-CD45RA+CD27bright profile were defined as naive CD8+ T cells. Sorting used antibodies against CD4 (RPA-T4), CD8 (SK1), CD27 (O323), CD45RA (HI100) and CD45RO (UCHL1). As to this clonotype: The clone's antigen remains unknown. Base qualities are not recorded, but no much larger clone differs from it by a single base.

This clonotype was sampled from a pool of human donors in good health; the sample pools cells from several healthy donors. The V gene is TRBV6-5 and the J gene is TRBJ1-6; tentative D gene TRBD1, with 6 bases matching. Material for sequencing was naive CD4+ and CD8+ T cells sorted from blood, pooled from several donors. The meaning of the sample's cell subset or site label: FACS-sorted naive CD4+ (CD45RO-CD45RA+) and naive CD8+ (CD45RA+CD27bright) T cells. The DNA sequence is as follows: TGTGCCAGCAGCCGGACAGCCAATTCACCCCTCCACTTT. Its translation is CASSRTANSPLHF.